This T cell receptor (beta chain) is from a study of metastatic and nonmetastatic thyroid tumors (dated by TCRdb to the early 2020s). Turning to the overall study: The researchers compared repertoires between peripheral blood samples and tumor or nodule tissue samples from patients with malignant or benign thyroid disease. Broad study findings and their caveats: TCR beta diversity was reported as significantly higher in malignant tumors than in benign nodules, in both blood and tumor samples.

None of the patients had been given any treatment before thyroid surgery. Using T-cell receptor beta sequencing, the researchers looked back retrospectively at clinical samples from patients, gathered between about 2011 and 2019. The method was PCR. TCRdb lists the instrument as Illumina HiSeq 4000. High-throughput sequencing was used to profile the CDR3 region of the TCR beta-chain in every patient. The original pipeline was this. CDR3 differences across clinicopathological groups were used to build a classifier for discriminating distant-metastatic papillary thyroid cancer patients. The Shannon index was used to measure repertoire diversity, and the Morisita-Horn index was used to measure how similar tumor and blood repertoires were. Using fastp trimming at Q25 and MiXCR clonotype assembly, TCRdb reanalyzed the public sequencing data and kept in-frame beta chains. TCRdb assigned the V and J calls; the authors' analysis was not used. The sample records tens of thousands of clones, 9.5% to 15% of which are singletons. 10% to 12% of the sample belongs to the ten largest clones.

V sheds 1 base and J sheds 5 bases, leaving 11 bases between their ends. Inclusive of the bounding cysteine and phenylalanine, the CDR3 is 14 residues long. Only the CDR3 region is kept as DNA, spanning 42 bases read in frame from base 1. The germline V gene (reference sequence) sets CDR1 to SEHNR and CDR2 to FQNEAQ. This clone was recorded at least ten times. No cognate antigen has been identified for it. No per-base quality is available; no much larger clone lies one base away. The receptor chain draws on TRBV7-9 and TRBJ2-5; the D gene is perhaps TRBD1 or TRBD2, each of them matching over 5 bases. Specimen: blood. The sequence derives from a female donor with papillary thyroid cancer or a benign thyroid nodule (not recorded which). Some clones in this sample may be carry-over from other donors' samples. The DNA reads TGTGCCAGCAGCTTAGTATCGGGGCGGGAGACCCAGTACTTC. Its protein is CASSLVSGRETQYF.